This T cell receptor beta chain emerged from a study of T cells after yellow fever vaccination. Findings and limits, study-wide: Reappearance after the booster was seen for most primary-vaccination clones, at 96% CD4 and 75% to 90% CD8. By day 5 rather than day 15, the secondary response had peaked, though it was weaker.

This clonotype was seen only a few times. Antigen: not known. V lost 4 bases and J lost 1; bases outside the gene matches: 6. The CDR3 covers 15 residues. Germline CDR1 is DFQATT and CDR2 is SNEGSKA (reference sequence). A single record per CDR3 protein comes from TCRdb applying MiXCR to the 5' RACE reads. The sample lists 300,000 to 350,000 distinct CDR3 sequences, roughly 4% occurring once. This chain uses TRBV20-1 with TRBJ2-7, with 11 bases fitting TRBD2. The receptor was derived from a man younger than 35 who received the YFV17D yellow fever vaccine. The sample was PBMCs, taken 5 days after the yellow fever booster vaccination. CDR3 nucleotides: TGCAGTGCTACTCCTGGGACTAGCGGTTCCTACGAGCAGTACTTC. The encoded protein is CSATPGTSGSYEQYF.